The entry that follows covers one T cell receptor (beta chain) sequence. Its target is not known. Added by template switching were UMIs that each held a 6-nucleotide sample barcode. TCRalpha and TCRbeta cDNA went through two nested PCRs of approximately 17 and 9 cycles. For each CDR3 protein, TCRdb gives one entry from its re-call of the 5' RACE reads, without DNA. In total, the table holds more than 300,000 distinct CDR3 sequences. Germline V lookup: CDR1 DFQATT, CDR2 SNEGSKA (reference sequence). The CDR3 contains 15 residues. The data stem from a study of monozygotic twins with inflammatory bowel disease. General study findings and limits: Repertoire likeness was no different across concordant and discordant twins, perhaps owing to restricted power.

The V and J genes are TRBV20-1 and TRBJ2-3; TCRdb picks TRBD1, but there is no DNA to check that call. This clonotype was sampled from a human donor with ulcerative colitis or Crohn's disease, or a healthy co-twin of an affected twin (not recorded which). Sequenced sample: blood. CDR3 sequence reads: CSASGGPGRTDTQYF.